These T cell receptor beta chains were read from a single sample in a study of blood T cell repertoires in COVID-19. Generated by immunoSEQ multiplex PCR, the TCRdb table keeps only in-frame clones and is missing some. The sample shows over 30,000 clones, approximately 87% of them seen only once. Material: peripheral blood. These receptors all stem from a man in his 70s with acute or convalescent COVID-19. Both conserved end residues are part of each CDR3. Fields, in order: V gene, J gene, CDR3 protein.

v_call: TRBV7-9
j_call: TRBJ1-5
cdr3_aa: CASSLRGESPQHF

v_call: TRBV19
j_call: TRBJ1-3
cdr3_aa: CASGPGDSGNTIYF

v_call: TRBV6-1
j_call: TRBJ1-5
cdr3_aa: CASSEQVYSNQPQHF

v_call: TRBV18
j_call: TRBJ1-1
cdr3_aa: CASSPKQGFQMNTEAFF

v_call: TRBV7-2
j_call: TRBJ2-1
cdr3_aa: CASSSQQGPGEQFF

v_call: TRBV25-1
j_call: TRBJ1-1
cdr3_aa: CASRLDRSEAFF

v_call: TRBV3-1/TRBV3-2
j_call: TRBJ1-6
cdr3_aa: CASSYNRGFSYNSPLHF

v_call: TRBV5-1
j_call: TRBJ1-2
cdr3_aa: CASSSDSTYGYTF

v_call: TRBV7-9
j_call: TRBJ1-2
cdr3_aa: CASSNRVTAGYTF

v_call: TRBV9
j_call: TRBJ1-6
cdr3_aa: CASSFSYDQSSPLHF

v_call: TRBV5-4
j_call: TRBJ2-5
cdr3_aa: CASSLDGGWETQYF

v_call: TRBV5-6
j_call: TRBJ2-1
cdr3_aa: CASSLEGTGWLNEQFF

v_call: TRBV4-1
j_call: TRBJ1-1
cdr3_aa: CASSQDEENTEAFF

v_call: TRBV9
j_call: TRBJ1-4
cdr3_aa: CASSASTNEKLFF

v_call: TRBV2
j_call: TRBJ1-2
cdr3_aa: CASIERGSGGYTF

v_call: TRBV2
j_call: TRBJ1-2
cdr3_aa: CASAYRGIDGYTF

v_call: TRBV5-4
j_call: TRBJ1-4
cdr3_aa: CASSPRDSQNEKLFF

v_call: TRBV28
j_call: TRBJ1-6
cdr3_aa: CASSFVGGTGANSPLHF

v_call: TRBV10-2
j_call: TRBJ1-1
cdr3_aa: CASTTGTMGTEAFF

v_call: TRBV29-1
j_call: TRBJ2-1
cdr3_aa: CSGAWLAGINEQFF

v_call: TRBV29-1
j_call: TRBJ2-2
cdr3_aa: CSVERNQGGTGELFF

v_call: TRBV10-3
j_call: TRBJ1-2
cdr3_aa: CATSGINYGYTF

v_call: TRBV3-1/TRBV3-2
j_call: TRBJ1-1
cdr3_aa: CASSPDSGQGNTEAFF

v_call: TRBV23-1
j_call: TRBJ1-1
cdr3_aa: CASSQFDRGWTEAFF

v_call: TRBV7-9
j_call: TRBJ2-5
cdr3_aa: CASSLGQGVLETQYF

v_call: TRBV5-1
j_call: TRBJ2-7
cdr3_aa: CASSFNPQREYEQYF

v_call: TRBV5-1
j_call: TRBJ2-1
cdr3_aa: CASSLDGSSYNEQFF

v_call: TRBV6-2/TRBV6-3
j_call: TRBJ2-7
cdr3_aa: CASSYSSSGSYEQYF

v_call: TRBV5-4
j_call: TRBJ2-3
cdr3_aa: CASSLRFPGNTQYF

v_call: TRBV29-1
j_call: TRBJ2-3
cdr3_aa: CSATEPTDTQYF

v_call: TRBV18
j_call: TRBJ2-3
cdr3_aa: CASSQGLAGTDTQYF

v_call: TRBV29-1
j_call: TRBJ1-1
cdr3_aa: CSVDVRGQYTEAFF

v_call: TRBV2
j_call: TRBJ1-4
cdr3_aa: CASSLDSLNEKLFF

v_call: TRBV25-1
j_call: TRBJ1-2
cdr3_aa: CASSGPFDRLGYTF

v_call: TRBV11-3
j_call: TRBJ1-1
cdr3_aa: CASSLEGVNTEAFF

v_call: TRBV29-1
j_call: TRBJ2-3
cdr3_aa: CSVELSPDTQYF

v_call: TRBV2
j_call: TRBJ2-1
cdr3_aa: CATRDRVLNEQFF

v_call: TRBV5-4
j_call: TRBJ2-2
cdr3_aa: CASSLSRGLAGELFF

v_call: TRBV4-2
j_call: TRBJ2-7
cdr3_aa: CASSPLMAASSYEQYF

v_call: TRBV19
j_call: TRBJ2-1
cdr3_aa: CASSWGTANNEQFF

v_call: TRBV5-8
j_call: TRBJ2-3
cdr3_aa: CASGFGGPDTQYF

v_call: TRBV4-2
j_call: TRBJ1-2
cdr3_aa: CASSPTESGTALGYTF

v_call: TRBV2
j_call: TRBJ1-1
cdr3_aa: CASSVLTGNTEAFF

v_call: TRBV28
j_call: TRBJ2-5
cdr3_aa: CASSKTPGTGGSGGETQYF

v_call: TRBV13
j_call: TRBJ1-3
cdr3_aa: CASSSSAGGGNTIYF

v_call: TRBV18
j_call: TRBJ2-1
cdr3_aa: CASSPLSLNEQFF

v_call: TRBV3-1/TRBV3-2
j_call: TRBJ1-1
cdr3_aa: CASSQNRNTEAFF

v_call: TRBV7-2
j_call: TRBJ2-2
cdr3_aa: CASSLLSTGELFF

v_call: TRBV29-1
j_call: TRBJ2-7
cdr3_aa: CSVFAEGLFRGDYEQYF

v_call: TRBV27
j_call: TRBJ1-1
cdr3_aa: CASRGGLLGTEAFF

v_call: TRBV7-3
j_call: TRBJ1-1
cdr3_aa: CASSQGANTEAFF